This T cell receptor (beta chain) was profiled in a study of blood T cell repertoires in COVID-19. Germline loops: CDR1 SGHTA, CDR2 FQGTGA. With 3 bases clipped from V and 8 bases from J, the junction kept 15 bases outside the gene matches. This CDR3 is built from 16 residues. The data were produced by immunoSEQ multiplex PCR, yet TCRdb's version contains in-frame clones alone and is incomplete. The sample holds 250,000 to 350,000 clones, 75% to 90% seen once. The sequencing sample was made of peripheral blood. The TCR was taken from a woman in her forties or fifties who had recovered from COVID-19. The chain links TRBV7-3 to TRBJ1-1; 7 nucleotides match TRBD1. In DNA form, the CDR3 reads TGTGCCAGCAGCTTCTCCCCCGAGACAGGGCCGAAGGAAGCTTTCTTT. It yields the protein CASSFSPETGPKEAFF.